The 24 T cell receptor beta chains below all came from one sample that was sequenced in a study of blood T cell repertoires in COVID-19. TCRdb keeps only in-frame clones here, not all; method: immunoSEQ multiplex PCR. The table lists fewer than 250,000 clones, 86% of them singletons. Sequenced material: peripheral blood. These receptors were collected from a woman older than 75 with COVID-19, enrolled during active disease.

The chain is built from TRBV11-3 and TRBJ2-6, with 8 bases fitting TRBD1. V dropped 8 bases and J dropped 2; count of bases not matched to a gene: 5. The CDR3 is 15 amino acids. The germline V gene encodes CDR1 SGHNT and CDR2 YENEEA. CDR3 sequence (DNA): TGTGCCAGCGGCACAGGGGGAGCTGGGGCCAACGTCCTGACTTTC. Amino acid sequence: CASGTGGAGANVLTF.

The V call is TRBV9, the J call TRBJ2-2; possibly TRBD1 for D (6 bases). Germline CDR1 and CDR2: SGDLS and YYNGEE. Trimming shortened V by 3 bases and J by 4 bases, and 13 bases separated the two germline ends. The CDR3 sequence is 15 residues long. CDR3 sequence (DNA): TGTGCCAGCAGCGCCCAGGGGCTGTCCACCGGGGAGCTGTTTTTT. It codes for CASSAQGLSTGELFF.

A few counts support this clone. The rearrangement joins TRBV19 to TRBJ2-4; 7 positions agree with TRBD1. The length of the CDR3 is 17 residues. Germline V lookup: CDR1 LNHDA, CDR2 SQIVND (reference sequence). Germline trimming cut 9 bases from V and 5 bases from J; bases unmatched to any gene: 19. For the CDR3, the DNA is TGTGCCAGCAACACAGGGGCCGGAGCCCCTTCCCAAAACATTCAGTACTTC. Translation gives CASNTGAGAPSQNIQYF.

This CDR3 is CASSRTGNTEAFF. The CDR3, as DNA: TGTGCCAGCAGTAGGACAGGGAACACTGAAGCTTTCTTT. The rearrangement uses TRBV27 and TRBJ1-1; 7 bases align to TRBD1. From germline, CDR1 is MNHEY and CDR2 SMNVEV (reference sequence). This CDR3 is built from 13 residues. V lost 5 bases, J lost 1 base, and 1 base stayed unmatched.

This chain uses TRBV29-1 with TRBJ2-3; 10 bases are shared with TRBD2. The length of the CDR3 is 15 residues. CDR1 is SQVTM and CDR2 is ANQGSEA in the germline V gene. V gave up 7 bases and J gave up 2 bases; unmatched junction bases: 9. CDR3 sequence (DNA): TGCAGCGCTGCCCTAGCGGGGGCCCCCACAGATACGCAGTATTTT. It specifies CSAALAGAPTDTQYF.

V gene TRBV6-6 combines with J gene TRBJ2-7; D unclear. The germline CDR1 and CDR2 sequences are MNHNY and SVGAGI (reference sequence). The germline V and J ends were trimmed by 2 bases and 3 bases, with 8 bases remaining between them. This CDR3 region has 13 residues. The CDR3 here is CASSYGLHYEQYV. In DNA form, the CDR3 reads TGTGCCAGCAGTTACGGGCTCCACTACGAGCAGTACGTC.

The chain recombines TRBV12-3 or TRBV12-4 with TRBJ1-1, with a weak D call TRBD1 (6 bases). Trimming stripped 5 bases from V and 9 bases from J, with 16 bases between. The CDR3 loop spans 13 amino acids. CDR3 in amino acids: CASSARSGEKAFF. The CDR3 bases are TGTGCCAGCAGTGCCCGGTCAGGGGAGAAAGCTTTCTTT.

Here the CDR3 reads CASGETDTQYF. The CDR3 DNA reads as TGTGCCAGCGGGGAGACAGATACGCAGTATTTT. The chain is built from TRBV7-9 and TRBJ2-3, with D tentatively TRBD2 (5 bases). The CDR3 loop spans 11 amino acids. Germline CDR1 is SEHNR and CDR2 is FQNEAQ (reference sequence). With 8 bases removed from V and 3 bases from J, the gap between germline ends came to 6 bases.

This chain uses TRBV18 with TRBJ1-6; TRBD1 is a possible D gene (5 bases). V was shortened by 3 bases and J by 2 bases, with 14 bases between the two germline ends. Germline CDR1 is KGHSH and CDR2 is LQKENI. The CDR3 has 17 residues. CDR3 region: CASSPTQGTTYNSPLHF. In DNA form, the CDR3 reads TGTGCCAGCTCACCGACTCAGGGAACGACCTATAATTCACCCCTCCACTTT.

The chain combines TRBV7-7 with TRBJ2-5; 10 bases agree with TRBD2. V lost 1 base and J lost 5; bases outside the gene matches: 10. Germline V gives CDR1 SSHAT, CDR2 FNYEAQ (reference sequence). The CDR3 is 17 residues long. The CDR3 reads CASSLGASGGRGETQYF. The DNA of the CDR3 is TGTGCCAGCAGCTTAGGAGCTAGCGGGGGCCGCGGGGAGACCCAGTACTTC.

The chain uses TRBV3-1 (or the pseudogene TRBV3-2) and TRBJ1-5; 8 nucleotides line up with TRBD1. The length of the CDR3 is 15 residues. The V gene's germline CDR1 is LGHDT and CDR2 YNNKEL (reference sequence). The J segment lost 6 bases and the V segment lost 2 bases, leaving 6 bases of the junction unmatched. The CDR3 sequence is CASSQTGQGLQPQHF. The CDR3, as DNA: TGTGCCAGCAGCCAAACTGGACAGGGACTTCAGCCCCAGCATTTT.

J is TRBJ1-5 and V is TRBV20-1; possible D gene TRBD1, 6 bases. Germline V gives CDR1 DFQATT, CDR2 SNEGSKA (reference sequence). Trimming shortened V by 3 bases and J by 0 bases, and 24 bases separated the two germline ends. The CDR3 has 19 residues. The DNA for the CDR3 is TGCAGTGCTAGTCACGGGATCGGGGGGCTCGTCAATAGCAATCAGCCCCAGCATTTT. Encoded protein: CSASHGIGGLVNSNQPQHF.

The rearrangement links TRBV28 to TRBJ1-1; a possible D gene is TRBD1 (6 bases). The germline V gene has CDR1 MDHEN and CDR2 SYDVKM. With 8 bases removed from V and 1 base from J, the gap between germline ends came to 23 bases. The CDR3 loop spans 17 amino acids. CDR3 coding DNA: TGTGCCAGCGGACAGACAGGAACGACCAGAACGAACACTGAAGCTTTCTTT. This gives the protein CASGQTGTTRTNTEAFF. The full variable domain, in which reference TRBV28 and TRBJ1-1 provide the parts outside the CDR3, is DVKVTQSSRYLVKRTGEKVFLECVQDMDHENMFWYRQDPGLGLRLIYFSYDVKMKEKGDIPEGYSVSREKKERFSLILESASTNQTSMYLCASGQTGTTRTNTEAFFGQGTRLTVV.

This clone was found once. The chain is built from TRBV18 and TRBJ2-7; 7 bases align to TRBD2. The V and J ends lost 0 bases and 3 bases, in that order; junction bases with no gene match: 8. The CDR3 runs 16 residues. From germline, CDR1 is KGHSH and CDR2 LQKENI. CDR3 coding DNA: TGTGCCAGCTCACCACCTCGCGGGGGATTCTTCTACGAGCAGTACTTC. It encodes CASSPPRGGFFYEQYF.

V usage is TRBV6-6 and J usage is TRBJ1-5; D not certain. From germline, CDR1 is MNHNY and CDR2 SVGAGI (reference sequence). Trimming left V 6 bases short and J 0 bases short, with 6 bases between. The CDR3 has 13 residues. The CDR3 reads CASRGDSNQPQHF. The CDR3 nucleotides are TGTGCCAGCAGGGGAGATAGCAATCAGCCCCAGCATTTT.

The chain uses TRBV12-3 or TRBV12-4 and TRBJ1-6; tentative D call: TRBD1 (5 bases). The CDR3 contains 13 residues. V lost 6 bases to trimming and J lost 10 bases, with 13 bases between them. The CDR3 here is CASSSDRESPLHF. In DNA form, the CDR3 reads TGTGCCAGCAGCTCCGACAGAGAATCACCCCTCCACTTT.

This chain links TRBV11-2 with TRBJ2-3, with D possibly TRBD1 on 6 matching bases. The V gene lost 6 bases and the J gene lost 2 bases, with 12 bases spanning the gap. The germline gives CDR1 SGHAT, CDR2 FQNNGV. The CDR3 covers 14 residues. CDR3 protein: CASRTGTPTDTQYF. The CDR3 DNA sequence: TGTGCCAGCAGAACAGGGACACCCACAGATACGCAGTATTTT. The variable domain in full, with the rest retrieved from reference TRBV11-2 and TRBJ2-3, is EAGVAQSPRYKIIEKRQSVAFWCNPISGHATLYWYQQILGQGPKLLIQFQNNGVVDDSQLPKDRFSAERLKGVDSTLKIQPAKLEDSAVYLCASRTGTPTDTQYFGPGTRLTVL.

The chain recombines TRBV5-1 with TRBJ2-1; D is perhaps TRBD2 (6 bases). CDR3 length: 15 residues. Germline-derived CDR1 and CDR2 are SGHRS and YFSETQ. Trimming cost V 0 bases and J 4 bases, with 11 bases left between them. The CDR3 is CASSLDGLPYNEQFF. CDR3 sequence (DNA): TGCGCCAGCAGCTTGGACGGACTACCTTACAATGAGCAGTTCTTC.

The chain joins TRBV28 to TRBJ2-2; TRBD1 matches at 7 bases. CDR3 length: 16 residues. J lost 1 base, V lost 4 bases, and 6 bases had no gene match. Germline loops: CDR1 MDHEN, CDR2 SYDVKM. CDR3 DNA sequence: TGTGCCAGCAGTTACCAGGGGGTAAAGAACACCGGGGAGCTGTTTTTT. It codes for CASSYQGVKNTGELFF.

The chain recombines TRBV28 with TRBJ1-1; 8 bases align to TRBD1. V shed 7 bases, J shed 4 bases, and the junction held 11 bases outside the gene matches. This CDR3 comprises 15 residues. The V gene's germline CDR1 is MDHEN and CDR2 SYDVKM. The DNA for the CDR3 is TGTGCCAGCATAAGGGTCGGGCAGGGGGCCACTGAAGCTTTCTTT. Protein: CASIRVGQGATEAFF.

A few counts support this clone. This chain connects TRBV5-3 to TRBJ1-2, with D unclear. TRBV5-3 is placed among ORFs of uncertain function. The CDR3 consists of 12 residues. Deletions cut 4 bases from V and 11 bases from J, with 15 bases between. The CDR3 spells CARSKRRIGYTF. As DNA, the CDR3 is TGTGCCAGAAGCAAAAGGAGAATAGGTTACACCTTC.

This clone was seen just once. The rearrangement links TRBV19 to TRBJ1-2; TRBD1 matches 7 bases. CDR1 and CDR2 from the germline V gene are LNHDA and SQIVND (reference sequence). There are 14 residues in the CDR3. V gave up 7 bases and J gave up 8 bases; unmatched junction bases: 13. CDR3 sequence: CASTWDSALGGYTF. The CDR3 bases are TGTGCCAGTACCTGGGACAGCGCGCTAGGGGGCTACACCTTC.

The genes are TRBV30 and TRBJ1-1, with D perhaps TRBD1 (5 bases). Germline V gives CDR1 GTSNPN, CDR2 SVGIG (reference sequence). V was trimmed by 4 bases and J by 1 base, leaving 13 bases between them. The CDR3 totals 14 residues. CDR3 sequence (DNA): TGTGCCTGGATAAAATGGCAGGGGAACACTGAAGCTTTCTTT. Translation: CAWIKWQGNTEAFF.

The V and J genes are TRBV19 and TRBJ1-4, with D perhaps TRBD1 (5 bases). This CDR3 comprises 15 residues. Germline V gene lookup returns CDR1 LNHDA and CDR2 SQIVND (reference sequence). V was clipped by 5 bases and J by 3 bases, with 13 bases between them. The CDR3 protein is CASSPPGGSNEKLFF. For the CDR3, the DNA is TGTGCCAGTAGTCCTCCGGGGGGATCTAATGAAAAACTGTTTTTT.